This T cell receptor beta chain was retrieved from a study of T-cell reconstitution after alpha-beta-depleted transplantation in children. Whole-study findings and limits: Some patients showed high day-60 TCRbeta diversity, which derived from surviving recipient T cells and thymic progenitors. At around two months after transplant, the alpha-beta T cells were reportedly derived from several hundred expanded clones that came from non-depleted graft cells. Newly made T cells mostly supplied T-cell counts and diversity one year after transplant.

The V end lost 1 base, the J end lost 5 bases, and 14 bases lay between the germline ends. CDR3 size: 15 residues. To note about this clonotype: Its cognate antigen is unknown.

A TCRbeta library incorporating unique molecular identifiers was prepared. TCRdb called the PCR reads again in MiXCR, with one record for every CDR3 protein. The table has about 980,000 distinct CDR3 sequences, about 30% seen once. The chain uses TRBV12-3 or TRBV12-4 and TRBJ1-1, with D tentatively TRBD1 (5 bases). Here the sequenced sample was PBMCs, mostly from graft donor cells, taken 360 days after TCRalphabeta/CD19-depleted stem cell transplant. This TCR derives from a boy less than two years old who had a stem cell transplant for SCID, so the T cells may come from the graft donor. CDR3 sequence: CASSLEGRGGTEAFF. The DNA for the CDR3 is TGTGCCAGCAGTTTAGAGGGTCGGGGCGGAACTGAAGCTTTCTTT.